This T cell receptor beta chain derives from a study of blood T cell repertoires in COVID-19. Study-wide context: Acute and convalescent COVID-19 specimens originated in the United States, Italy and Spain. T cells, B-cell-depleted T cells, or PBMCs supplied cDNA or gDNA.

Germline V gene data show CDR1 as SGHTA and CDR2 as FQGNSA. This CDR3 is 13 amino acids long. V shed 3 bases and J 6 bases; nucleotides not matched to a gene: 3. Authors' data handling: Amplifying reference gene primers gave estimates of nucleated cell counts. Sequenced by immunoSEQ multiplex PCR; TCRdb stores in-frame clones only, minus some. V and J calls and clone size follow that table, whereas D and trimming were derived from the DNA. The data show roughly 130,000 clones, around 86% seen once. The chain combines TRBV7-2 with TRBJ2-7; 9 bases map to TRBD2. The clonotype was recovered from a man aged 40-49 years with active or convalescent COVID-19. Sequencing was performed on peripheral blood. The CDR3 spells CASSLGAGGEQYF. CDR3 bases: TGTGCCAGCAGCTTGGGAGCGGGAGGCGAGCAGTACTTC.